Following are 9 T cell receptor beta chains from one sample sequenced in a study of blood T cell repertoires in COVID-19. Using immunoSEQ multiplex PCR, the repertoire was profiled, and TCRdb retains in-frame clones only, with some absent. The data contain a few hundred thousand clones, 75% to 95% of them seen just once; the ten biggest clones take up roughly 6.8%. Sequenced: peripheral blood. Source of these receptors: a woman aged 30 to 39 with COVID-19, enrolled during active disease.

This clone was observed a few times. In DNA form, the CDR3 reads TGCGCCAGCAGCCGGACGGGACAGAATAGCAATCAGCCCCAGCATTTT. Encoded protein: CASSRTGQNSNQPQHF. The chain recombines TRBV4-1 with TRBJ1-5; 7 positions agree with TRBD1. CDR3 size: 16 residues. Germline CDR1 reads MGHRA; CDR2 reads YSYEKL. V shed 4 bases and J 0 bases; nucleotides not matched to a gene: 6.

The gene calls are TRBV2 and TRBJ1-5; no clear D. Germline assignment: CDR1 SNHLY and CDR2 FYNNEI. Trimming pared 7 bases from V and 1 base from J, leaving 8 bases between. The CDR3 runs to 13 residues. The CDR3 here is CASKQRSNQPQHF. CDR3 coding DNA: TGTGCCAGCAAACAGAGAAGCAATCAGCCCCAGCATTTT.

The rearrangement joins TRBV7-9 to TRBJ1-1; D may be TRBD1 (5 bases). In germline, CDR1 is SEHNR, CDR2 FQNEAQ (reference sequence). The V end lost 5 bases, the J end lost 0 bases, and 10 bases lay between the germline ends. The CDR3 is 14 amino acids. CDR3 in DNA: TGTGCCAGCAGCCCGGGGGGTGTGAACACTGAAGCTTTCTTT. This encodes CASSPGGVNTEAFF.

This chain links TRBV12-3 or TRBV12-4 with TRBJ2-1; D perhaps matches TRBD2 (5 bases). Trimming left V 3 bases short and J 9 bases short, with 12 bases between. This CDR3 spans 13 amino acids. The DNA of the CDR3 is TGTGCCAGCAGTTTTACGGGAACGGGTGAGCAGTTCTTC. It is translated as CASSFTGTGEQFF.

Turning to this clone: The same CDR3 also results from other DNA sequences found in this sample. The chain links TRBV30 to TRBJ1-4; D is uncertain. V lost 0 bases and J 7 bases, leaving 3 bases between the germline ends. The length of the CDR3 is 11 residues. In germline, CDR1 is GTSNPN, CDR2 SVGIG (reference sequence). The CDR3: CAWSVREKLFF. As DNA, the CDR3 is TGTGCCTGGAGTGTTCGTGAAAAACTGTTTTTT.

The V gene is TRBV7-2, the J gene TRBJ2-6; 10 bases agree with TRBD2. CDR1 SGHTA and CDR2 FQGNSA come from the germline V gene. V lost 5 bases, J lost 0 bases, and 7 bases stayed unmatched. The CDR3 length is 18 residues. The CDR3 DNA reads TGTGCCAGCAGCAGAAGGACTAGCGGAAGCTCTGGGGCCAACGTCCTGACTTTC. Translating it yields CASSRRTSGSSGANVLTF.

The genes are TRBV11-2 and TRBJ1-4; 9 nucleotides line up with TRBD1. The V segment lost 1 base and the J segment 5 bases; nucleotides outside the gene matches: 2. The CDR3 sequence is 15 residues long. The germline V gene has CDR1 SGHAT and CDR2 FQNNGV. The CDR3 bases are TGTGCCAGCAGCTTAGCCGGGACAGGGAATGAAAAACTGTTTTTT. This translates into CASSLAGTGNEKLFF.

The J gene is TRBJ2-2, the V gene TRBV27; 7 bases line up with TRBD1. This CDR3 spans 17 amino acids. CDR1 is MNHEY, CDR2 SMNVEV, per germline (reference sequence). J gave up 3 bases and V 6 bases, and 13 bases lay outside the gene matches. The CDR3 coding sequence is TGTGCCAGCAGCGCACGAACAGGGGAAAGGTACACCGGGGAGCTGTTTTTT. It yields the protein CASSARTGERYTGELFF.

This sequence joins TRBV12-5 and TRBJ1-2, with TRBD1 identical over 8 bases. Germline CDR1 and CDR2: LGHNT and FRNRAP. CDR3 length: 14 amino acids. The V gene end was trimmed by 5 bases and the J gene end by 6 bases; junction bases not matched to a gene: 8. The CDR3 DNA reads as TGTGCTAGTGGTATACCAGGGGGCGGGAATGGCTACACCTTC. Translation gives CASGIPGGGNGYTF.